This T cell receptor beta chain was identified during a study of blood T cell repertoires in COVID-19 (dated by TCRdb to between 2020 and 2021). A note on the overall study: The collaborator samples originated in the United States, Italy and Spain and spanned the acute and convalescent phases of COVID-19. Where available, HLA class I and class II types were obtained from metadata supplied by the sample provider rather than from assay-based typing. The repertoires were made available in a free public database intended to serve as a resource for research on the immune response to SARS-CoV-2. The dataset comprised deeply sampled blood TCRbeta repertoires from subjects exposed to, actively infected with, or recovered from COVID-19. Samples came from the ongoing ImmuneRACE study (first 160 participants) plus 1,254 subjects from 6 global collaborators. The material from the prospective study consisted of cDNA or gDNA derived from T cells, B-cell-depleted T cells, or PBMCs. Sample metadata almost always included a de-identified subject ID, COVID-19 status, age in years and sex. Points the paper makes about the study in general: The quantity of clinical and demographic metadata differed by source and by participant and was supplied without curation.

TCRbeta CDR3 regions were amplified from genomic DNA by means of the immunoSEQ Assay, a bias-controlled multiplex PCR. Per the authors' processing: The number of nucleated cells in each sample was estimated by amplification of reference gene primers within the assay. To quantify the absolute abundance of each unique TCRbeta CDR3 rearrangement, sequence reads were collapsed and filtered. For each sample, productive Simpson clonality was calculated as the square root of Simpson's diversity index across productive rearrangements. TCRdb stores this immuneACCESS table with in-frame sequences only. Part of the clones is absent; in the studies checked, under half of the shortfall reflects unresolved V genes, and no reason is known for the rest. The V and J calls and clone size are taken from that table; D and trimming were inferred from the DNA. This sample is represented by some 82,000 clones; around 92% of them were singletons. Of the sample, under 2% falls within the top ten clones.

As to this clone: Its target antigen remains unknown. The record has no base qualities; no much larger clone is one base away.

Whole blood was collected in K2EDTA tubes by collaborating institutions according to the institutions' own protocols. For TCRbeta analysis, collaborator samples were shipped as frozen whole blood, as isolated PBMCs, or as DNA extracted from either sample type. For this chain, trimming is 4 bases at the V end and 4 bases at the J end, and the number of junction bases without a gene match is 3. The CDR1 and CDR2 encoded by the germline V gene are SGHTS and YDEGEE. Counted from cysteine to phenylalanine, this CDR3 has 15 amino acids. Left in the record is the CDR3 DNA by itself, 45 bases read in frame from the first base.

The sequence is built from TRBV5-8 and TRBJ2-3; TRBD2 fits 13 bases in the junction. The TCR was taken from a woman aged 45 to 65 in a cohort sampled during active COVID-19. Specimen: peripheral blood. The DNA sequence reads TGTGCCAGCAGCCCGGGACTAGCGGGGTCAGATACGCAGTATTTT. Translation gives CASSPGLAGSDTQYF.